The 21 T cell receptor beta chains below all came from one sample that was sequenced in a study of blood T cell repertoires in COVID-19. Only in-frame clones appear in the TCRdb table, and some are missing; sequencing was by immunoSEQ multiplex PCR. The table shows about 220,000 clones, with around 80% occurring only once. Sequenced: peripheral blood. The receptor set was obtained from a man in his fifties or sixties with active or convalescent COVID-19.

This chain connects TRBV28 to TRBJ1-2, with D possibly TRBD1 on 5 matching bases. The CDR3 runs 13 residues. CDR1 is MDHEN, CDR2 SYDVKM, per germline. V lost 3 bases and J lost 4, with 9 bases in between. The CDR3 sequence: CASSFGGGYGYTF. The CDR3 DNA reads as TGTGCCAGCAGTTTTGGGGGAGGCTATGGCTACACCTTC.

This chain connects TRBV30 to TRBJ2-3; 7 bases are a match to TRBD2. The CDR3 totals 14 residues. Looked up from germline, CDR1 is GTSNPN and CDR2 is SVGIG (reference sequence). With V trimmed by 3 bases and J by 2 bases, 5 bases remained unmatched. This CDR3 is CAWRISGATDTQYF. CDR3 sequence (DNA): TGTGCCTGGAGAATAAGCGGGGCCACAGATACGCAGTATTTT.

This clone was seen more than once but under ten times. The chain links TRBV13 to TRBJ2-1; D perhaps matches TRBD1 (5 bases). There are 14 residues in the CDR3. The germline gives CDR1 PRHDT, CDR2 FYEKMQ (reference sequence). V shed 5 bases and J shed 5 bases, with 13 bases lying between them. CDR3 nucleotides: TGTGCCAGCAGCGGAACAGACAGTCACAATGAGCAGTTCTTC. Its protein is CASSGTDSHNEQFF.

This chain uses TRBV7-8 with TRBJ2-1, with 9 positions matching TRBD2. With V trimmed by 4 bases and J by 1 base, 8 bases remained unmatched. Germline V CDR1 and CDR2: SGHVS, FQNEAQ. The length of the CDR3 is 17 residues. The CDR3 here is CASSSLGGRVSYNEQFF. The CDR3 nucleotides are TGTGCCAGCAGCTCCCTAGGCGGGAGGGTTTCCTACAATGAGCAGTTCTTC.

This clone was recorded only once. The CDR3 spells CASSGLPGATNEKLFF. The CDR3 DNA follows: TGTGCCAGCAGTGGTCTCCCCGGTGCGACTAATGAAAAACTGTTTTTT. The chain carries TRBV6-2 or TRBV6-3 and TRBJ1-4; D unclear. The CDR3 length is 16 residues. Between the trimmed V and J ends, which lost 5 bases and 2 bases, there was a span of 15 bases. Germline V gene lookup returns CDR1 MNHEY and CDR2 SVGEGT.

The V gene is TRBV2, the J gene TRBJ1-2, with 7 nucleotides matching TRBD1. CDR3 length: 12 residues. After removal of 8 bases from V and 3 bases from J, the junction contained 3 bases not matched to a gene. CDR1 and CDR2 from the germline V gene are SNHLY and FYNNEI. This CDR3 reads CASDDRDYGYTF. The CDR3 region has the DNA TGTGCCAGCGATGACAGGGACTATGGCTACACCTTC.

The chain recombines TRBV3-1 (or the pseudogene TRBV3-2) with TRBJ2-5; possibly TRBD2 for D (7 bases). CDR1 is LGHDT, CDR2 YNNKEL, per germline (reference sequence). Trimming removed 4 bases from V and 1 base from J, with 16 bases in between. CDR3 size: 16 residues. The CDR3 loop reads CASSPGAASGQETQYF. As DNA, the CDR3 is TGTGCCAGCAGCCCGGGGGCCGCTAGCGGCCAAGAGACCCAGTACTTC.

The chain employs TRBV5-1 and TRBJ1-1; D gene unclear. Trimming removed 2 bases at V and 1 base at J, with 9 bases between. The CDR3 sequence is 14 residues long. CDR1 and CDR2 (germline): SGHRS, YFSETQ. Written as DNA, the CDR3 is TGCGCCAGCAGCTTTGACTTGGGGAACACTGAAGCTTTCTTT. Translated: CASSFDLGNTEAFF.

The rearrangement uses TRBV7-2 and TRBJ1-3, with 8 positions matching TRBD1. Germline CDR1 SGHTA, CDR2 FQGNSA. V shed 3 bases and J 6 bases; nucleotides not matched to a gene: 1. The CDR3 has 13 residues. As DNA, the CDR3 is TGTGCCAGCAGCTTGACAGGGGAAAACACCATATATTTT. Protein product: CASSLTGENTIYF.

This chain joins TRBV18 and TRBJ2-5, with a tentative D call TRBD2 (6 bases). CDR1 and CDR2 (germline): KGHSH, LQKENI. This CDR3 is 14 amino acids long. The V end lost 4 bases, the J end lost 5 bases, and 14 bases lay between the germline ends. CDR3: CASSRAGSLETQYF. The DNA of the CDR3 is TGTGCCAGCTCACGGGCGGGGTCTCTGGAGACCCAGTACTTC.

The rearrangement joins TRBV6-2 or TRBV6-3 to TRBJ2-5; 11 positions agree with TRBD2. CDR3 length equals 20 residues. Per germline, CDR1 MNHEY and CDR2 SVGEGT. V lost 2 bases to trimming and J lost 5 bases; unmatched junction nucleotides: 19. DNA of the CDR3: TGTGCCAGCAGTTACACCGTGAAACCCATAGCGGGAGGGCCTCGGGAGACCCAGTACTTC. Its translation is CASSYTVKPIAGGPRETQYF.

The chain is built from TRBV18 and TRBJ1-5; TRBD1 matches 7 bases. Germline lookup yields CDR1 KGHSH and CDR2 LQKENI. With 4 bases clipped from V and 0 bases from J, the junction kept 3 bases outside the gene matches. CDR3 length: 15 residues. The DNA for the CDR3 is TGTGCCAGCTCACTACAGGGGAATAGCAATCAGCCCCAGCATTTT. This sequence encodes CASSLQGNSNQPQHF.

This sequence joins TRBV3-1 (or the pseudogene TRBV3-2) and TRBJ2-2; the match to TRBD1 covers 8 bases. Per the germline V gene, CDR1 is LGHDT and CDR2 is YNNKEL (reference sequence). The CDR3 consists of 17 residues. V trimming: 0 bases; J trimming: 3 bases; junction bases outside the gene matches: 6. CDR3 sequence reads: CASSQEFQDRDTGELFF. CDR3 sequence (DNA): TGTGCCAGCAGCCAAGAATTCCAGGACAGGGACACCGGGGAGCTGTTTTTT.

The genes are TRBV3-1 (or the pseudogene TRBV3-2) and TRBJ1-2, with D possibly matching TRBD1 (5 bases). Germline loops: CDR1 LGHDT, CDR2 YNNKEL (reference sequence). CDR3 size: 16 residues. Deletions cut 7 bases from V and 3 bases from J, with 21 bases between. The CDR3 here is CASTLPARVPHYGYTF. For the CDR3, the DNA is TGTGCCAGCACCCTACCGGCCAGGGTCCCCCACTATGGCTACACCTTC.

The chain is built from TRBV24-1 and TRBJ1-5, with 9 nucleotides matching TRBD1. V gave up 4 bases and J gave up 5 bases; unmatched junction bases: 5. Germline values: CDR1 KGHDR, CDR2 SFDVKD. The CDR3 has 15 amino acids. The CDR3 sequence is CATSDPGQGDQPQHF. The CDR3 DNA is TGTGCCACCAGTGACCCGGGACAGGGTGATCAGCCCCAGCATTTT.

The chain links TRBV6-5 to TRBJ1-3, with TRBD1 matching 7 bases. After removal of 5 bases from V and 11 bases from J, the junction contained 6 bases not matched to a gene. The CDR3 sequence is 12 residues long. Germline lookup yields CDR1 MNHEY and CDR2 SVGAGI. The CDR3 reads CASSPDRVAIYF. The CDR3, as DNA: TGTGCCAGCAGTCCCGACAGGGTAGCCATATATTTT.

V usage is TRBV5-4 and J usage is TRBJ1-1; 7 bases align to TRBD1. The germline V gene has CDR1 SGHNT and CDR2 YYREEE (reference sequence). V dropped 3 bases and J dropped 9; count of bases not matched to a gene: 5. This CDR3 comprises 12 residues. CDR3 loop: CASSSTGRQAFF. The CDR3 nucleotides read TGTGCCAGCAGCTCGACAGGGCGTCAAGCTTTCTTT. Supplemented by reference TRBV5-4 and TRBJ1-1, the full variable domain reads ETGVTQSPTHLIKTRGQQVTLRCSSQSGHNTVSWYQQALGQGPQFIFQYYREEENGRGNFPPRFSGLQFPNYSSELNVNALELDDSALYLCASSSTGRQAFFGQGTRLTVV.

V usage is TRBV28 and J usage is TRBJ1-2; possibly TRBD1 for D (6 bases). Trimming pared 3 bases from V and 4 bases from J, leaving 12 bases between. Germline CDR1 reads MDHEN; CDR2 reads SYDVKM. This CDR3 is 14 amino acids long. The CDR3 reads CASSFAADSYGYTF. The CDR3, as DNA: TGTGCCAGCAGTTTTGCCGCGGACAGCTATGGCTACACCTTC.

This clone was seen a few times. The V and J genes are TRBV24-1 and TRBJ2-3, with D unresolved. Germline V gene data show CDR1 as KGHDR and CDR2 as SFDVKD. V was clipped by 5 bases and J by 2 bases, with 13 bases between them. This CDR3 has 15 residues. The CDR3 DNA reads TGTGCCACCAGTGCCGAAGCAGCGAACACAGATACGCAGTATTTT. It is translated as CATSAEAANTDTQYF.

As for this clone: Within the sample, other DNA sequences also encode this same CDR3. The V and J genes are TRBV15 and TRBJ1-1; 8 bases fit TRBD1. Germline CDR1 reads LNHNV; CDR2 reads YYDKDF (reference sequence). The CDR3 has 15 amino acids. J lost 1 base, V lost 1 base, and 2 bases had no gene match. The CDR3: CATSRGGTGNTEAFF. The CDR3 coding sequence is TGTGCCACCAGCAGAGGCGGGACAGGGAACACTGAAGCTTTCTTT.

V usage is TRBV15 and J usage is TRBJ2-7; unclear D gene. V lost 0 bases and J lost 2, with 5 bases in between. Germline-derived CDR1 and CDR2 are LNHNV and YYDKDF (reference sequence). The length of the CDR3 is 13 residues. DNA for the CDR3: TGTGCCACCAGCAGAGAGGCAGCCTACGAGCAGTACGTC. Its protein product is CATSREAAYEQYV.